Listed here are 27 T cell receptor beta chains from one sample, sequenced in a study of cytomegalovirus exposure and HLA in healthy donors. Both 60 Vbeta primers and 13 Jbeta primers went into the PCR. Sequencing was performed with immunoSEQ multiplex PCR; in TCRdb, only in-frame clones are kept and a portion is missing. The sample lists some 170,000 clones, roughly 80% occurring once. The material sequenced was PBMCs. The receptors stem from a female donor in good health and CMV-seronegative.

Points on this clone: This same CDR3 is encoded by further DNA sequences in the sample. The chain has TRBV4-1 and TRBJ1-1, with D tentatively TRBD1 (5 bases). CDR3 size: 16 residues. Germline V gene lookup returns CDR1 MGHRA and CDR2 YSYEKL. V was pared by 3 bases and J by 6 bases, with 20 bases between. CDR3 nucleotides: TGCGCCAGCAGCCAGGACACTTCCTGGAGGGTCGCTGAAGCTTTCTTT. Residues: CASSQDTSWRVAEAFF.

V is TRBV19 and J is TRBJ1-3; no clear D gene. This CDR3 spans 16 amino acids. Per the germline V gene, CDR1 is LNHDA and CDR2 is SQIVND (reference sequence). The V end lost 0 bases, the J end lost 1 base, and 10 bases lay between the germline ends. CDR3 in amino acids: CASSIDRAGSGNTIYF. The CDR3 DNA is TGTGCCAGTAGTATAGATCGGGCGGGGTCTGGAAACACCATATATTTT.

Points on this clone: One end of the junction is discordant with germline, which a read error may explain. The chain links TRBV15 to TRBJ2-7, with D possibly matching TRBD1 (6 bases). Per the germline V gene, CDR1 is LNHNV and CDR2 is YYDKDF (reference sequence). The CDR3 covers 13 residues. The CDR3 reads CAASFDRNLEQYF. Here the CDR3 DNA reads TGTGCCGCCAGCTTTGACAGGAACCTCGAGCAGTACTTC. The full variable domain, with the rest looked up from reference TRBV15 and TRBJ2-7, is DAMVIQNPRYQVTQFGKPVTLSCSQTLNHNVMYWYQQKSSQAPKLLFHYYDKDFNNEADTPDNFQSRRPNTSFCFLDIRSPGLGDTAMYLCAASFDRNLEQYFGPGTRLTVT.

V usage is TRBV5-8 and J usage is TRBJ1-6; weak D call: TRBD1 (5 bases). Germline CDR1 is SGHTS and CDR2 is YDEGEE. V was clipped by 0 bases and J by 9 bases, with 13 bases between them. This CDR3 region has 15 residues. CDR3 protein: CASSLAVGGSSPLHF. The CDR3 nucleotides are TGTGCCAGCAGCTTGGCCGTGGGGGGATCTTCACCCCTCCACTTT. Full variable domain (remainder filled in from reference TRBV5-8 and TRBJ1-6): EAGVTQSPTHLIKTRGQQATLRCSPISGHTSVYWYQQALGLGLQFLLWYDEGEERNRGNFPPRFSGRQFPNYSSELNVNALELEDSALYLCASSLAVGGSSPLHFGNGTRLTVT.

This clone was observed a single time. The rearrangement links TRBV7-9 to TRBJ1-1, with 9 bases aligning to TRBD1. The CDR3 has 16 residues. Trimming cost V 5 bases and J 5 bases; bases outside gene matches: 12. Per the germline V gene, CDR1 is SEHNR and CDR2 is FQNEAQ (reference sequence). The CDR3 sequence: CASSPISGTGRTEAFF. In nucleotides, the CDR3 is TGTGCCAGCAGCCCTATTTCCGGGACAGGGAGAACTGAAGCTTTCTTT. The whole variable domain, filled in from reference TRBV7-9 and TRBJ1-1, reads DTGVSQNPRHKITKRGQNVTFRCDPISEHNRLYWYRQTLGQGPEFLTYFQNEAQLEKSRLLSDRFSAERPKGSFSTLEIQRTEQGDSAMYLCASSPISGTGRTEAFFGQGTRLTVV.

The chain uses TRBV5-8 and TRBJ2-2; possible D gene TRBD1, 6 bases. Germline V gives CDR1 SGHTS, CDR2 YDEGEE. This CDR3 contains 17 residues. Trimming left V 4 bases short and J 6 bases short, with 22 bases between. This CDR3 reads CASSPPLTGRGPGELFF. Written as DNA, the CDR3 is TGTGCCAGCAGCCCCCCCCTGACAGGAAGGGGACCCGGGGAGCTGTTTTTT.

The genes are TRBV27 and TRBJ1-4, with 9 bases aligning to TRBD1. Germline V gene sequence: CDR1 MNHEY, CDR2 SMNVEV (reference sequence). The CDR3 extends over 17 amino acids. Trimming cost V 5 bases and J 3 bases; bases outside gene matches: 10. This CDR3 reads CASSTGQGRGSNEKLFF. Written as DNA, the CDR3 is TGTGCCAGCAGTACCGGACAGGGGAGGGGGTCTAATGAAAAACTGTTTTTT.

The rearrangement uses TRBV6-6 and TRBJ1-6; D uncertain. This CDR3 spans 12 amino acids. Per the germline V gene, CDR1 is MNHNY and CDR2 is SVGAGI (reference sequence). Trimming took off 6 bases at V and 6 bases at J, with 6 bases between the two ends. The CDR3 DNA reads TGTGCCAGCAGACAGTCTAATTCACCCCTCCACTTT. Its protein is CASRQSNSPLHF.

V usage is TRBV5-6 and J usage is TRBJ1-2, with unresolved D. This CDR3 spans 13 amino acids. V was clipped by 3 bases and J by 0 bases, with 6 bases between them. The germline V gene encodes CDR1 SGHDT and CDR2 YYEEEE. The CDR3 DNA follows: TGTGCCAGCAGCTCCGGGGCTAACTATGGCTACACCTTC. Its translation is CASSSGANYGYTF.

The chain links TRBV10-1 to TRBJ1-6; 12 nucleotides line up with TRBD1. Germline V gene lookup returns CDR1 WNHNN and CDR2 SYGVQD (reference sequence). CDR3 length equals 16 residues. J lost 7 bases, V lost 6 bases, and 7 bases had no gene match. DNA for the CDR3: TGCGCCAGCAGGGGGGACAGGGGGCGAGACAATTCACCCCTCCACTTT. Encoded protein: CASRGDRGRDNSPLHF.

The chain carries TRBV11-2 and TRBJ2-1; D gene uncertain. Trimming took off 0 bases at V and 2 bases at J, with 5 bases between the two ends. The germline gives CDR1 SGHAT, CDR2 FQNNGV. The CDR3 is 14 residues long. The CDR3 reads CASSLEPAYNEQFF. CDR3 nucleotide sequence: TGTGCCAGCAGCTTAGAGCCGGCCTACAATGAGCAGTTCTTC. Based on the CDR3 plus reference TRBV11-2 and TRBJ2-1, the full variable domain is EAGVAQSPRYKIIEKRQSVAFWCNPISGHATLYWYQQILGQGPKLLIQFQNNGVVDDSQLPKDRFSAERLKGVDSTLKIQPAKLEDSAVYLCASSLEPAYNEQFFGPGTRLTVL.

The V and J genes are TRBV27 and TRBJ1-1; D gene ambiguous. V was clipped by 7 bases and J by 0 bases, with 18 bases between them. The CDR3 has 16 residues. Germline V gives CDR1 MNHEY, CDR2 SMNVEV (reference sequence). CDR3 bases: TGTGCCAGCATAGCCTCAGGTTGGAGGATGAACACTGAAGCTTTCTTT. As protein: CASIASGWRMNTEAFF.

The chain is built from TRBV5-1 and TRBJ2-6; unclear D gene. The germline gives CDR1 SGHRS, CDR2 YFSETQ. The CDR3 extends over 14 amino acids. V lost 4 bases and J 1 base, leaving 6 bases between the germline ends. The CDR3 sequence is CASSAASGANVLTF. The DNA for the CDR3 is TGCGCCAGCAGCGCAGCGTCTGGGGCCAACGTCCTGACTTTC.

The chain employs TRBV7-9 and TRBJ1-1; 7 positions agree with TRBD1. V gave up 4 bases and J gave up 3 bases; unmatched junction bases: 11. The CDR3 has 16 amino acids. Germline assignment: CDR1 SEHNR and CDR2 FQNEAQ (reference sequence). The CDR3 loop reads CASSSRARQGDTEAFF. CDR3 nucleotide sequence: TGTGCCAGCAGCTCCCGAGCTCGGCAGGGGGACACTGAAGCTTTCTTT.

V and J are TRBV21-1 and TRBJ2-5; TRBD2, the D gene given by the table, was not confirmed from the DNA. TRBV21-1 is a listed pseudogene. The CDR3 covers 19 residues. The chain's CDR3 is CASSKGGGRLETFQETQYF. As DNA, the CDR3 is TGTGCCAGCAGCAAAGGCGGTGGAAGACTGGAAACCTTCCAAGAGACCCAGTACTTC.

V is TRBV19 and J is TRBJ1-1; unclear D gene. Trimming removed 7 bases at V and 10 bases at J, with 25 bases between. The germline V gene has CDR1 LNHDA and CDR2 SQIVND (reference sequence). This CDR3 region has 15 residues. The CDR3 DNA follows: TGTGCCAGTACCCCCCGAGAGTCCGGAGCTCGGAGAGCTTTCTTT. Its protein product is CASTPRESGARRAFF.

The chain is built from TRBV28 and TRBJ2-7; 13 bases agree with TRBD2. V trimming: 8 bases; J trimming: 4 bases; junction bases outside the gene matches: 17. This CDR3 is 18 amino acids long. Germline V CDR1 and CDR2: MDHEN, SYDVKM. CDR3 sequence reads: CASPPPNGLAGETYEQYF. In DNA, the CDR3 is TGTGCCAGCCCTCCCCCCAACGGACTAGCGGGAGAAACTTACGAGCAGTACTTC.

The V and J genes are TRBV7-2 and TRBJ1-4, with a possible D match to TRBD1 (5 bases). This CDR3 is built from 13 residues. Germline loops: CDR1 SGHTA, CDR2 FQGNSA. The ends were cut back, 2 bases at V and 7 bases at J, with 8 bases in the middle. CDR3 DNA: TGTGCCAGCAGCTTACGGAGGGGTGAAAAACTGTTTTTT. Translated: CASSLRRGEKLFF. The full variable domain, in which reference TRBV7-2 and TRBJ1-4 provide the parts outside the CDR3, is GAGVSQSPSNKVTEKGKDVELRCDPISGHTALYWYRQSLGQGLEFLIYFQGNSAPDKSGLPSDRFSAERTGGSVSTLTIQRTQQEDSAVYLCASSLRRGEKLFFGSGTQLSVL.

As regards this clone: Other DNA sequences within the sample encode an identical CDR3. This sequence joins TRBV7-2 and TRBJ1-5; 8 positions agree with TRBD1. J gave up 6 bases and V 4 bases, and 8 bases lay outside the gene matches. Germline V gene lookup returns CDR1 SGHTA and CDR2 FQGNSA. The CDR3 extends over 15 amino acids. CDR3 sequence (DNA): TGTGCCAGCAGCTCGGTCCCAGGGGGCGGTCAGCCCCAGCATTTT. It is translated as CASSSVPGGGQPQHF.

The chain recombines TRBV6-6 with TRBJ2-7, with 11 bases aligning to TRBD1. The CDR3 length is 15 residues. Germline lookup yields CDR1 MNHNY and CDR2 SVGAGI (reference sequence). The V gene end was trimmed by 2 bases and the J gene end by 7 bases; junction bases not matched to a gene: 7. The CDR3, as DNA: TGTGCCAGCAGTTACCCCGGACAGGGGGCTAGGGAGCAGTACTTC. It yields the protein CASSYPGQGAREQYF.

This chain connects TRBV6-1 to TRBJ2-7; 10 nucleotides match TRBD1. CDR1 MNHNS and CDR2 SASEGT come from the germline V gene. This CDR3 region has 15 residues. With V trimmed by 6 bases and J by 5 bases, 10 bases remained unmatched. CDR3 DNA: TGTGCCAGCAGCGCGACAGGGGGCTTAAGTAACGAGCAGTACTTC. It translates to CASSATGGLSNEQYF.

V gene TRBV6-1 combines with J gene TRBJ1-5, with D unresolved. V lost 6 bases and J 7 bases, leaving 13 bases between the germline ends. The V gene's germline CDR1 is MNHNS and CDR2 SASEGT. CDR3 length equals 13 residues. The CDR3 DNA reads as TGTGCCAGCAGCGCCAGTTATTTGCAGCCCCAGCATTTT. It yields the protein CASSASYLQPQHF.

This clone was seen a single time. The J gene is TRBJ2-2, the V gene TRBV30; the D gene is possibly TRBD1 (6 bases). Germline V CDR1 and CDR2: GTSNPN, SVGIG (reference sequence). The CDR3 is 13 amino acids. The V end lost 5 bases, the J end lost 4 bases, and 11 bases lay between the germline ends. DNA for the CDR3: TGTGCCTGGTCAGGGGCATCCACCGGGGAGCTGTTTTTT. Translated: CAWSGASTGELFF. The variable domain in full, with the rest retrieved from reference TRBV30 and TRBJ2-2, is SQTIHQWPATLVQPVGSPLSLECTVEGTSNPNLYWYRQAAGRGLQLLFYSVGIGQISSEVPQNLSASRPQDRQFILSSKKLLLSDSGFYLCAWSGASTGELFFGEGSRLTVL.

Ten or more counts support this clone. V is TRBV5-1 and J is TRBJ2-1; perhaps TRBD1 as D (6 bases). Germline CDR1 and CDR2: SGHRS and YFSETQ. The CDR3 has 15 residues. V gave up 1 base and J gave up 6 bases, with 14 bases separating them. The CDR3 sequence is CASSLLLQGGNEQFF. CDR3 sequence (DNA): TGCGCCAGCAGCTTGTTGCTCCAAGGGGGCAATGAGCAGTTCTTC. Full variable domain (remainder filled in from reference TRBV5-1 and TRBJ2-1): KAGVTQTPRYLIKTRGQQVTLSCSPISGHRSVSWYQQTPGQGLQFLFEYFSETQRNKGNFPGRFSGRQFSNSRSEMNVSTLELGDSALYLCASSLLLQGGNEQFFGPGTRLTVL.

The rearrangement links TRBV7-9 to TRBJ1-6; 9 bases match TRBD1. This CDR3 contains 14 residues. Germline V lookup: CDR1 SEHNR, CDR2 FQNEAQ (reference sequence). V lost 6 bases and J lost 9; bases outside the gene matches: 6. CDR3 amino acids: CASRPGTGLSPLHF. CDR3 coding DNA: TGTGCCAGCAGGCCCGGGACAGGGCTTTCACCCCTCCACTTT. Supplemented by reference TRBV7-9 and TRBJ1-6, the full variable domain reads DTGVSQNPRHKITKRGQNVTFRCDPISEHNRLYWYRQTLGQGPEFLTYFQNEAQLEKSRLLSDRFSAERPKGSFSTLEIQRTEQGDSAMYLCASRPGTGLSPLHFGNGTRLTVT.

This chain uses TRBV5-1 with TRBJ2-7, with 7 bases that match TRBD1. The germline CDR1 and CDR2 sequences are SGHRS and YFSETQ. The CDR3 sequence is 12 residues long. Losses at the gene ends were 4 bases for V and 4 bases for J; bases not matched to a gene: 2. The CDR3: CASSGQVYEQYF. DNA of the CDR3: TGCGCCAGCAGCGGACAGGTTTACGAGCAGTACTTC.

J is TRBJ2-7 and V is TRBV6-1, with TRBD1 identical over 8 bases. From germline, CDR1 is MNHNS and CDR2 SASEGT. The V and J ends lost 6 bases and 4 bases, in that order; junction bases with no gene match: 5. The CDR3 is 13 amino acids. The CDR3 nucleotides are TGTGCCAGCAGGCGGACAGGGATGTACGAGCAGTACTTC. Translation gives CASRRTGMYEQYF.